A selection of T cell receptor beta chains follows, all from one sample in a study of tumor-infiltrating lymphocytes in primary liver carcinoma. Using its own MiXCR run on the multiplex PCR reads, TCRdb lists one record per CDR3 protein. Among about 330,000 distinct CDR3 sequences listed, less than 65% were seen once. The sequenced sample was peripheral blood. The source of these receptors is a man aged 35 to 55 with primary liver carcinoma and hepatitis B virus infection. The CDR3 runs from the conserved cysteine through the conserved F or W. The D gene is left open where the match is weak. Clone size is stated in some rows and not others, as once, few, many or a class when expanded.

TRBD2,TRBJ2-4,.,TRBV11-1,CTSNFPGTSGTKNIQYF,TGTACCAGCAACTTTCCCGGGACTAGCGGGACCAAAAACATTCAGTACTTC
.,TRBJ2-2,.,TRBV11-2,CASSQQGTRGLFF,TGTGCCAGCAGTCAACAGGGTACCAGGGGGCTGTTTTTT
.,TRBJ1-4,.,TRBV19,CASSLSIANEKLFF,TGTGCCAGTAGTCTCAGTATCGCGAATGAAAAACTGTTTTTT
.,TRBJ2-7,many,TRBV12-3/TRBV12-4,CASSLGLGGRGRYEQYF,TGTGCCAGCAGCCTCGGTCTGGGGGGGCGCGGTAGGTACGAGCAGTACTTC
TRBD2,TRBJ2-7,.,TRBV11-2,CTSSLYWGTRSYEQYF,TGTACCAGCAGCTTGTATTGGGGGACTAGAAGCTACGAGCAGTACTTC
.,TRBJ1-5,.,TRBV4-1,CASGQVLSSGNKPQHF,TGCGCCAGCGGCCAAGTCCTGTCTAGCGGAAATAAGCCCCAGCATTTT
.,TRBJ2-2,.,TRBV11-1,CASSLRTIGIGELFF,TGTGCCAGCAGCCTCCGGACTATCGGAATTGGGGAGCTGTTTTTT
.,TRBJ1-2,once,TRBV29-1,CSVEVNGDGYTF,TGCAGCGTTGAAGTCAACGGGGACGGCTACACCTTC
.,TRBJ1-1,many,TRBV4-1,CASSQEGEGWNTEAFF,TGCGCCAGCAGCCAAGAGGGCGAGGGGTGGAACACTGAAGCTTTCTTT
.,TRBJ1-1,.,TRBV11-2,CASCAGFGVFF,TGTGCCAGCTGCGCAGGGTTCGGAGTTTTCTTT
.,TRBJ2-2,many,TRBV4-3,CASSVLRIGGELFF,TGCGCCAGCAGCGTACTACGTATAGGCGGGGAGCTGTTTTTT
.,TRBJ1-2,.,TRBV11-2,CVSSPAGDGYTF,TGTGTCAGCAGCCCTGCAGGGGATGGCTACACCTTC
TRBD1,TRBJ2-7,.,TRBV11-1,CASSLGQGSGEQYF,TGTGCCAGCAGCCTCGGACAGGGTTCAGGTGAGCAATACTTC